Following are 30 T cell receptor beta chains from one sample sequenced in a study of regulatory T cells in long-lasting Graves disease. Libraries of TCR beta came from iRepertoire HTBI primers plus Arm-PCR of CDR3 regions. Using its own MiXCR run on the multiplex PCR reads, TCRdb lists one record per CDR3 protein. The sample holds some 440,000 distinct CDR3 sequences, less than 25% seen once. Time point in this sample: persistent/refractory GD, antithyroid drugs over 5 years with positive TRAb. Extracted PBMC RNA gave rise to the TCR library. Sequencing was performed on peripheral blood mononuclear cells (PBMCs), taken when the disease was refractory, from a patient treated with antithyroid drugs. Every receptor here comes from a female donor with Graves disease.

This clonotype turned up a few times. The chain combines TRBV7-9 with TRBJ1-1, with 7 bases lining up with TRBD1. V dropped 6 bases and J dropped 6; count of bases not matched to a gene: 7. The CDR3 totals 13 residues. From germline, CDR1 is SEHNR and CDR2 FQNEAQ (reference sequence). The CDR3 coding sequence is TGTGCCAGCAGAGGGGGCCTAAACCCTGAAGCTTTCTTT. Translating gives CASRGGLNPEAFF. Combining the CDR3 with reference TRBV7-9 and TRBJ1-1 gives the whole variable domain DTGVSQNPRHKITKRGQNVTFRCDPISEHNRLYWYRQTLGQGPEFLTYFQNEAQLEKSRLLSDRFSAERPKGSFSTLEIQRTEQGDSAMYLCASRGGLNPEAFFGQGTRLTVV.

This clonotype has only a few counts. This chain connects TRBV27 to TRBJ2-5, with 9 bases aligning to TRBD1. The V gene's germline CDR1 is MNHEY and CDR2 SMNVEV (reference sequence). J was trimmed by 5 bases and V by 5 bases; bases with no gene match: 9. This CDR3 has 15 residues. The CDR3 coding sequence is TGTGCCAGCAGTAACACAGGGGGCGGTTGGGAGACCCAGTACTTC. Protein product: CASSNTGGGWETQYF.

This clonotype has ten or more counts. The rearrangement links TRBV27 to TRBJ2-2; 8 bases map to TRBD2. The CDR3 has 16 amino acids. Unmatched junction bases numbered 13, after V lost 5 bases and J lost 8 bases. The germline V gene encodes CDR1 MNHEY and CDR2 SMNVEV (reference sequence). The CDR3 loop is CASSTSGGRLYGELFF. Here the CDR3 DNA reads TGTGCCAGCAGTACCTCGGGGGGGCGTTTGTATGGGGAGCTGTTTTTT.

This clonotype was detected many times. V usage is TRBV5-1 and J usage is TRBJ2-7; D is unclear. Trimming took off 2 bases at V and 3 bases at J, with 9 bases between the two ends. Germline V gene lookup returns CDR1 SGHRS and CDR2 YFSETQ. The length of the CDR3 is 13 residues. The CDR3, as DNA: TGCGCCAGCAGCTTCTCGGTTTACTACGAGCAGTACTTC. Protein product: CASSFSVYYEQYF.

This clonotype came up many times. The rearrangement joins TRBV20-1 to TRBJ1-5; no reliable D call. CDR1 is DFQATT, CDR2 SNEGSKA, per germline (reference sequence). The CDR3 extends over 13 amino acids. V lost 6 bases and J lost 3, with 12 bases in between. CDR3 loop: CSASEGPNQPQHF. CDR3 bases: TGCAGTGCAAGCGAGGGTCCCAATCAGCCCCAGCATTTT.

Worth noting for this clonotype: A read error may explain this, as a much larger clone is one base away. This sequence joins TRBV6-2 or TRBV6-3 and TRBJ2-7; no definite D call. CDR1 MNHEY and CDR2 SVGEGT come from the germline V gene. The CDR3 runs to 13 residues. CDR3 coding DNA: TGTGCCAGCAGTTTTCAGGCAGACGACGAGCGGTACTTC. Encoded protein: CASSFQADDERYF.

The sample holds many counts of this clonotype. This chain links TRBV5-1 with TRBJ1-2, with 8 bases aligning to TRBD1. There are 14 residues in the CDR3. Trimming at V came to 1 base and at J to 8 bases, leaving 7 bases not matched to a gene. Germline CDR1 and CDR2: SGHRS and YFSETQ. The DNA for the CDR3 is TGCGCCAGCAGCTTGATGCAGGGGGCGCCGGGCTACACCTTC. As protein: CASSLMQGAPGYTF.

In its sample, this clonotype was seen a few times. The chain carries TRBV9 and TRBJ2-5; TRBD2 aligns across 13 bases. Germline V lookup: CDR1 SGDLS, CDR2 YYNGEE. CDR3 size: 17 residues. The junction had 4 bases not matched to a gene; V was cut back by 0 bases and J by 2 bases. CDR3 DNA sequence: TGTGCCAGCAGCGTAGCGGCGGGACTAGCGGGACAAGAGACCCAGTACTTC. Translated: CASSVAAGLAGQETQYF.

The table lists this clonotype with many counts. The V call is TRBV20-1, the J call TRBJ2-7, with D possibly matching TRBD2 (5 bases). The ends were cut back, 0 bases at V and 0 bases at J, with 12 bases in the middle. The length of the CDR3 is 15 residues. In germline, CDR1 is DFQATT, CDR2 SNEGSKA (reference sequence). The DNA for the CDR3 is TGCAGTGCTAGAGATGGGGAGCGGACCTCCTACGAGCAGTACTTC. As protein: CSARDGERTSYEQYF.

This clonotype was seen at least ten times. V is TRBV27 and J is TRBJ1-6, with D perhaps matching TRBD1 (5 bases). This CDR3 is 13 amino acids long. The germline V gene has CDR1 MNHEY and CDR2 SMNVEV (reference sequence). Trimming stripped 4 bases from V and 10 bases from J, with 11 bases between. CDR3 loop: CASSWGVWSPLHF. In DNA, the CDR3 is TGTGCCAGCAGTTGGGGGGTTTGGTCACCCCTCCACTTT.

The chain has TRBV29-1 and TRBJ1-2; D unresolved. This CDR3 spans 12 amino acids. V gave up 5 bases and J gave up 5 bases, with 12 bases separating them. Germline V lookup: CDR1 SQVTM, CDR2 ANQGSEA. CDR3 protein: CSVLRATYGYTF. The CDR3 DNA is TGCAGCGTTTTAAGGGCGACATATGGCTACACCTTC.

The chain combines TRBV7-8 with TRBJ2-3; unclear D gene. Deletions cut 1 base from V and 2 bases from J, with 10 bases between. This CDR3 spans 15 amino acids. The germline gives CDR1 SGHVS, CDR2 FQNEAQ. CDR3 protein: CASSLDRPHTDTQYF. The CDR3 nucleotides are TGTGCCAGCAGCTTAGACCGCCCCCACACAGATACGCAGTATTTT.

There are a few counts of this clonotype. The chain carries TRBV28 and TRBJ2-3, with D perhaps matching TRBD2 (6 bases). The CDR3 runs 19 residues. CDR1 is MDHEN, CDR2 SYDVKM, per germline. Trimming took off 2 bases at V and 4 bases at J, with 25 bases between the two ends. The CDR3 DNA reads as TGTGCCAGCAGTTTACCCCGTTCGAGTGGAGGGTCGGTCGCAGATACGCAGTATTTT. Translating gives CASSLPRSSGGSVADTQYF.

The rearrangement links TRBV28 to TRBJ1-5; D is unclear. The CDR3 runs 16 residues. The ends were cut back, 7 bases at V and 4 bases at J, with 20 bases in the middle. Germline CDR1 MDHEN, CDR2 SYDVKM. The CDR3, as DNA: TGTGCCAGCAACCAACCGTCTTCGGGTTGGAATCAGCCCCAGCATTTT. Translating it yields CASNQPSSGWNQPQHF.

This chain uses TRBV7-6 with TRBJ1-2; no reliable D call. Per germline, CDR1 SGHVS and CDR2 FNYEAQ. CDR3 size: 11 residues. V gave up 7 bases and J gave up 6 bases, with 9 bases separating them. CDR3 nucleotides: TGTGCCAGCACCTCCGGCGATGGCTACACCTTC. Protein product: CASTSGDGYTF.

V and J are TRBV18 and TRBJ2-1, with 10 bases identical to TRBD2. V shed 4 bases and J 2 bases; nucleotides not matched to a gene: 5. CDR1 is KGHSH, CDR2 LQKENI, per germline. This CDR3 spans 16 amino acids. The CDR3 coding sequence is TGTGCCAGCTCACTGACCGGACTAGCGGCCTACAATGAGCAGTTCTTC. Its protein is CASSLTGLAAYNEQFF.

Comments on this clonotype: One end of the junction does not line up with germline, which may come from a read error. V is TRBV7-7 and J is TRBJ2-2; possible D gene TRBD1, 5 bases. This CDR3 contains 15 residues. Germline lookup yields CDR1 SSHAT and CDR2 FNYEAQ (reference sequence). CDR3 in amino acids: CASSLIGDNTGELFF. In DNA form, the CDR3 reads TGTGCTAGCAGCTTAATAGGGGATAACACCGGGGAGCTGTTTTTT.

This clonotype was detected a few times. The chain couples TRBV20-1 to TRBJ2-2; D gene unclear. The CDR3 length is 13 residues. Trimming removed 0 bases at V and 4 bases at J, with 6 bases between. CDR1 and CDR2 from the germline V gene are DFQATT and SNEGSKA (reference sequence). The CDR3: CSARDLGTGELFF. The CDR3 DNA reads TGCAGTGCTAGAGATCTGGGCACCGGGGAGCTGTTTTTT.

The rearrangement joins TRBV6-1 to TRBJ1-1, with a possible D match to TRBD1 (5 bases). Germline CDR1 MNHNS, CDR2 SASEGT. The CDR3 has 14 amino acids. The V end lost 11 bases, the J end lost 3 bases, and 19 bases lay between the germline ends. CDR3 amino acids: CACRDLGKHTEAFF. The CDR3 coding sequence is TGTGCCTGCCGGGACTTGGGGAAGCACACTGAAGCTTTCTTT.

There are many counts of this clonotype. This chain uses TRBV3-1 with TRBJ2-5; TRBD2 agrees at 13 bases. The germline CDR1 and CDR2 sequences are LGHDT and YNNKEL (reference sequence). Germline trimming cut 6 bases from V and 5 bases from J; bases unmatched to any gene: 6. CDR3 size: 15 residues. The DNA for the CDR3 is TGTGCCAGCAGGAACGGACTAGCGGGAGTGGAGACCCAGTACTTC. Residues: CASRNGLAGVETQYF.

This clonotype was counted many times. The chain couples TRBV2 to TRBJ2-7, with 9 bases matching TRBD2. The CDR3 contains 13 residues. V lost 6 bases and J lost 5; bases outside the gene matches: 5. Germline V lookup: CDR1 SNHLY, CDR2 FYNNEI. The CDR3 DNA follows: TGTGCCAGCAGCAGCGGGAGGAATAACGAGCAGTACTTC. Amino acids: CASSSGRNNEQYF.

The chain links TRBV29-1 to TRBJ2-1; D may be TRBD2 (6 bases). The length of the CDR3 is 15 residues. The germline CDR1 and CDR2 sequences are SQVTM and ANQGSEA. V was clipped by 7 bases and J by 0 bases, with 16 bases between them. CDR3 in amino acids: CSAVSVRDSYNEQFF. Here the CDR3 DNA reads TGCAGCGCCGTGAGTGTGCGGGACTCCTACAATGAGCAGTTCTTC.

The chain joins TRBV9 to TRBJ1-3; D uncertain. CDR1 and CDR2 (germline): SGDLS, YYNGEE. The CDR3 sequence is 15 residues long. The V gene lost 4 bases and the J gene lost 0 bases, with 11 bases spanning the gap. CDR3 bases: TGTGCCAGCAGCTTACAAGAGTACTCTGGAAACACCATATATTTT. Amino acids: CASSLQEYSGNTIYF.

This clonotype appeared many times. CDR3 loop: CASSYKRQETQYF. The CDR3 coding sequence is TGTGCCAGCAGTTATAAGCGGCAAGAGACCCAGTACTTC. The chain combines TRBV6-5 with TRBJ2-5; a weak D match, TRBD2 (5 bases). Trimming removed 3 bases at V and 2 bases at J, with 7 bases between. Germline V lookup: CDR1 MNHEY, CDR2 SVGAGI. The CDR3 consists of 13 residues.

Of note for this clonotype: A much larger clone is a single base away; this may be a read error. The rearrangement links TRBV12-3 or TRBV12-4 to TRBJ2-2; 7 bases align to TRBD1. Trimming cost V 2 bases and J 4 bases; bases outside gene matches: 10. The CDR3 is 17 residues long. The CDR3 bases are TGTGCCAGCAGTTTATTCGCCGGGACAGCGAGCACCGGGGAGCTGTTTTTT. Translating gives CASSLFAGTASTGELFF.

This rearrangement joins TRBV29-1 to TRBJ2-1; D possibly corresponds to TRBD2 (5 bases). The CDR3 spans 10 residues. The V end lost 8 bases, the J end lost 7 bases, and 9 bases lay between the germline ends. Germline loops: CDR1 SQVTM, CDR2 ANQGSEA. CDR3 DNA: TGCAGCTCAGGCGGGAATGAGCAGTTCTTC. Protein sequence: CSSGGNEQFF.

The chain carries TRBV27 and TRBJ2-3; D unclear. V lost 7 bases to trimming and J lost 1 base, with 18 bases between them. The germline CDR1 and CDR2 sequences are MNHEY and SMNVEV (reference sequence). CDR3 length equals 16 residues. CDR3 nucleotide sequence: TGTGCCAGCAATCACCGGTGGCAGACTCGCACAGATACGCAGTATTTT. Amino acids: CASNHRWQTRTDTQYF.

This clonotype appeared many times. The V call is TRBV10-3, the J call TRBJ1-1; D is ambiguous. This CDR3 is 13 amino acids long. Trimming removed 7 bases from V and 0 bases from J, with 9 bases in between. CDR1 and CDR2 (germline): ENHRY, SYGVKD. This CDR3 reads CAINGGLNTEAFF. CDR3 nucleotide sequence: TGTGCCATCAATGGCGGATTGAACACTGAAGCTTTCTTT.

The rearrangement links TRBV29-1 to TRBJ1-5, with 12 bases that match TRBD1. The V gene's germline CDR1 is SQVTM and CDR2 ANQGSEA. With V trimmed by 5 bases and J by 6 bases, 5 bases remained unmatched. There are 14 residues in the CDR3. The CDR3 loop is CSVRDRGQGQPQHF. The CDR3 DNA is TGCAGCGTTAGGGACAGGGGGCAGGGTCAGCCCCAGCATTTT.

This clonotype was detected ten times or more. The rearrangement joins TRBV6-2 or TRBV6-3 to TRBJ2-7; D assignment may be TRBD1 or TRBD2 (5 bases each). V was shortened by 0 bases and J by 3 bases, with 15 bases between the two germline ends. From germline, CDR1 is MNHEY and CDR2 SVGEGT. The CDR3 contains 16 residues. CDR3 sequence (DNA): TGTGCCAGCAGTTACTCTAGCGCAGGGAATCACTACGAGCAGTACTTC. Protein product: CASSYSSAGNHYEQYF.